This TCR beta chain is drawn from a study of T-cell reconstitution after alpha-beta-depleted transplantation in children. Trimming took off 3 bases at V and 4 bases at J, with 13 bases between the two ends. The CDR3 runs to 15 residues. Turning to this clonotype: As yet, its antigen is unknown.

Whole-study results and caveats: There were some patients whose high TCRbeta diversity at day 60 came from surviving recipient T cells and thymic progenitors.

Researchers prepared the TCRbeta library using unique molecular identifiers, the study reports. TCRdb independently ran MiXCR on the PCR reads; one entry per CDR3 protein. Of 100,000 to 150,000 distinct CDR3 sequences listed, about 21% are singletons. The chain is built from TRBV12-3 or TRBV12-4 and TRBJ1-5; D possibly corresponds to TRBD1 (5 bases). This TCR was sampled from a male patient between 2 and 10 years old who had a stem cell transplant for chronic granulomatous disease, so the T cells may come from the graft donor. The sample here was PBMCs, mostly from graft donor cells, taken 180 days after TCRalphabeta/CD19-depleted stem cell transplant. CDR3 residues: CASSFTGLSNQPQHF. CDR3 coding DNA: TGTGCCAGCAGTTTTACGGGACTGTCAAATCAGCCCCAGCATTTT.